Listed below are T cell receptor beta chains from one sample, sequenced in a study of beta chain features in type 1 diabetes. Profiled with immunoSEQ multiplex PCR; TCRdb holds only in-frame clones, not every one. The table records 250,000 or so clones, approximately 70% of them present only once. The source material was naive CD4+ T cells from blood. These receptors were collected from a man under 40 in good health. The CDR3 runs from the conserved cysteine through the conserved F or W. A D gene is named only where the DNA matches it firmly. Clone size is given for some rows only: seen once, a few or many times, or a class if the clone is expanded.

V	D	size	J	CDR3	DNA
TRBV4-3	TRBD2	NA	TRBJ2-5	CASSPRAAGGQETQYF	TGCGCCAGCAGCCCGAGAGCCGCGGGAGGGCAAGAGACCCAGTACTTC
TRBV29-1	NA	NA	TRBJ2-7	CSVDQGSSYEQYF	TGCAGCGTTGACCAGGGGAGCTCCTACGAGCAGTACTTC
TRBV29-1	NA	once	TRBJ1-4	CSVEDAQATNEKLFF	TGCAGCGTTGAAGACGCGCAGGCAACTAATGAAAAACTGTTTTTT
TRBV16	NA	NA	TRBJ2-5	CASSHDRGQETQYF	TGTGCCAGCAGCCACGATCGGGGCCAAGAGACCCAGTACTTC
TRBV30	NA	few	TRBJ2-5	CAWRGRGKTQYF	TGTGCCTGGAGGGGTAGGGGCAAGACCCAGTACTTC
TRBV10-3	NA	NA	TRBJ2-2	CAISEERANTGELFF	TGTGCCATCTCCGAGGAACGGGCGAACACCGGGGAGCTGTTTTTT
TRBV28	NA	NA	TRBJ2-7	CASSLTQGYEQYF	TGTGCCAGCAGTCTGACCCAGGGCTACGAGCAGTACTTC
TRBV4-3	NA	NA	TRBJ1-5	CASSQKRGNQPQHF	TGCGCCAGCAGCCAAAAAAGGGGTAATCAGCCCCAGCATTTT
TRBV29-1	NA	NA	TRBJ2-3	CSVMGTDTQYF	TGCAGCGTTATGGGCACAGATACGCAGTATTTT
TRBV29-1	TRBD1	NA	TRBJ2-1	CSVAYRGLYNEQFF	TGCAGCGTAGCCTACAGGGGGCTTTACAATGAGCAGTTCTTC
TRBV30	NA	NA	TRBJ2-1	CAWGRTDVYNEQFF	TGTGCCTGGGGACGGACAGACGTTTACAATGAGCAGTTCTTC
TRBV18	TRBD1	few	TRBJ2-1	CASSPVTGGSSYNEQFF	TGTGCCAGCTCACCCGTGACAGGGGGTAGCTCCTACAATGAGCAGTTCTTC
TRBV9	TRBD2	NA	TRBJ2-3	CASSVEGSGRGTDTQYF	TGTGCCAGCAGCGTAGAGGGTAGCGGGAGAGGCACAGATACGCAGTATTTT
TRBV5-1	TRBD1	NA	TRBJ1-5	CASSLTGTGVDQPQHF	TGCGCCAGCAGCTTAACCGGGACAGGGGTGGATCAGCCCCAGCATTTT
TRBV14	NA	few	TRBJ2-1	CASSSFGGPYNEQFF	TGTGCCAGCAGCTCCTTCGGGGGACCCTACAATGAGCAGTTCTTC
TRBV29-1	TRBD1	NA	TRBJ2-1	CSFGTVYNEQFF	TGCAGTTTCGGGACAGTTTACAATGAGCAGTTCTTC
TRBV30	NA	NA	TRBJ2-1	CALTIRGNEQFF	TGTGCACTTACAATTCGGGGCAATGAGCAGTTCTTC
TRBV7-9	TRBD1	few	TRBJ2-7	CASSYPGQGGNEQYF	TGTGCCAGCAGCTACCCCGGACAGGGTGGTAACGAGCAGTACTTC
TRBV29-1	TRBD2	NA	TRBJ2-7	CSVGGLGSGEQYF	TGCAGCGTCGGGGGGTTAGGATCCGGCGAGCAGTACTTC
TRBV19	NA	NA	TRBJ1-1	CASNGRWSEAFF	TGTGCCAGTAATGGCAGGTGGAGTGAAGCTTTCTTT
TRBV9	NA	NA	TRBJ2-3	CASSVEPRDTQYF	TGTGCCAGCAGCGTAGAGCCGCGGGATACGCAGTATTTT
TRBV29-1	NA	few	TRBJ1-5	CSVRDGSNQPQHF	TGCAGCGTTCGGGACGGAAGCAATCAGCCCCAGCATTTT
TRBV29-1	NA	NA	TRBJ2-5	CSVTRGGQETQYF	TGCAGCGTCACCCGGGGTGGCCAAGAGACCCAGTACTTC